This TCR beta chain was recorded in a study of beta chain features in type 1 diabetes. General observations from the study: The study found fewer insertions and more deletions at VDJ junctions in type 1 diabetes patients. High TCR expression in some cells could lead to their over-representation in cDNA sequencing. The study found moderately but significantly shorter TCRB CDR3s in all four CD4+ subsets of Type 1 diabetes patients.

Over 98% purity was reached by all sorted populations. A word on this clone: Its antigen is currently unknown.

Reverse transcribing all isolated RNA meant expressed TCRB transcripts were sequenced. Libraries were prepared by immunoSEQ multiplex PCR; TCRdb keeps only in-frame clonotypes and omits some of them. The repertoire has around 240,000 clones, about 71% of them found once; the top ten carry 0.053%. This CDR3 region has 15 residues. Germline lookup yields CDR1 LNHDA and CDR2 SQIVND (reference sequence). The V gene end was trimmed by 6 bases and the J gene end by 2 bases; junction bases not matched to a gene: 3. This TCR came from a man aged 30 to 39 in good health. The rearrangement uses TRBV19 and TRBJ2-5; TRBD2 agrees at 13 bases. The material sequenced was naive CD4+ T cells from blood. The CDR3 spells CASRTSGRTQETQYF. In DNA, the CDR3 is TGTGCCAGTAGGACTAGCGGGAGGACTCAAGAGACCCAGTACTTC.